The 3 T cell receptor beta chains presented below share a single source sample, sequenced in a study of Ad26.COV2.S vaccination and SARS-CoV-2 variants. The treatment was: 15 to 20 received Ad26.COV2.S at low or high dose, single or two shots; five or six received placebo; per-sample allocation not given. Specimen acquisition occurred on day 63 following the initial vaccine or placebo injection. The repertoire was sequenced with immunoSEQ multiplex PCR; TCRdb's copy has only in-frame clones and lacks some. The sample holds 410,000 or so clones; 92% are singletons and the top ten take 1.5% to 2%. The source material was peripheral blood, sampled in a trial of Ad26.COV2.S vaccine versus placebo. The receptors derive from a person between 18 and 65 years old who received the Ad26.COV2.S COVID-19 vaccine or a placebo.

The chain links TRBV7-2 to TRBJ1-6, with D maybe TRBD1 (5 bases). This CDR3 is 14 amino acids long. Germline CDR1 SGHTA, CDR2 FQGNSA. V lost 5 bases, J lost 7 bases, and 12 bases lay in between. In DNA form, the CDR3 reads TGTGCCAGCAGCCCGGGACGTCACAATTCACCCCTCCACTTT. This gives the protein CASSPGRHNSPLHF.

This chain links TRBV15 with TRBJ2-5, with 11 bases aligning to TRBD2. Looked up from germline, CDR1 is LNHNV and CDR2 is YYDKDF (reference sequence). The CDR3 is made up of 20 amino acids. After removal of 0 bases from V and 2 bases from J, the junction contained 14 bases not matched to a gene. The CDR3 protein is CATSRDGTSGDWAAQETQYF. CDR3 sequence (DNA): TGTGCCACCAGCAGAGATGGGACTAGCGGTGATTGGGCTGCTCAAGAGACCCAGTACTTC.

This clone was seen a single time. The chain combines TRBV11-2 with TRBJ2-7; tentatively, D is TRBD1 (6 bases). CDR3 size: 14 residues. Trimming took 4 bases from V and 3 from J, leaving 13 bases between them. The germline CDR1 and CDR2 sequences are SGHAT and FQNNGV. The CDR3 sequence: CASSSLDRYYEQYF. The CDR3 DNA sequence: TGTGCCAGCAGCTCCCTCGACAGGTACTACGAGCAGTACTTC. Drawing the rest from reference TRBV11-2 and TRBJ2-7, the complete variable domain is EAGVAQSPRYKIIEKRQSVAFWCNPISGHATLYWYQQILGQGPKLLIQFQNNGVVDDSQLPKDRFSAERLKGVDSTLKIQPAKLEDSAVYLCASSSLDRYYEQYFGPGTRLTVT.